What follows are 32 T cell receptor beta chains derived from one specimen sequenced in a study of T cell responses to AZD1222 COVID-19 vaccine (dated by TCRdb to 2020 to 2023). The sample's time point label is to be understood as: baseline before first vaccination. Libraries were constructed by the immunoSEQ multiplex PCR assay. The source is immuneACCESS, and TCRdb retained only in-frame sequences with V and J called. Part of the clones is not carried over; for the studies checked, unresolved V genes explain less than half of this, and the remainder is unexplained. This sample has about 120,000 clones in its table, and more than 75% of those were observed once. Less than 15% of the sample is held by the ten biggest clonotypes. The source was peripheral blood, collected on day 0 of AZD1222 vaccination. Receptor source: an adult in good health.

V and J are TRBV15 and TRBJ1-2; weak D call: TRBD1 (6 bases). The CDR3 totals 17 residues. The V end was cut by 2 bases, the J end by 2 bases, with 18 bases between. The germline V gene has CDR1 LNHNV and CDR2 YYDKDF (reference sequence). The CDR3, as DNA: TGTGCCACCAGCAGATCCGGGACACAGAACGTAAACTATGGCTACACCTTC. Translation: CATSRSGTQNVNYGYTF.

The CDR3 sequence is CASSYSAGDTDTQYF. As DNA, the CDR3 is TGTGCCAGCAGTTACTCGGCAGGGGACACAGATACGCAGTATTTT. V and J are TRBV6-2 or TRBV6-3 and TRBJ2-3; a possible D gene is TRBD1 (6 bases). CDR3 length: 15 amino acids. CDR1 is MNHEY and CDR2 is SVGEGT in the germline V gene. Trimming pared 0 bases from V and 2 bases from J, leaving 9 bases between.

The CDR3 nucleotides are TGTGCCATCAGTGAGTCAGGGGGCGGTGGGGTTTACAATGAGCAGTTCTTC. It translates to CAISESGGGGVYNEQFF. The chain joins TRBV10-3 to TRBJ2-1, with TRBD1 identical over 7 bases. The CDR3 is made up of 17 amino acids. The junction had 9 bases not matched to a gene; V was cut back by 0 bases and J by 4 bases. Germline-derived CDR1 and CDR2 are ENHRY and SYGVKD.

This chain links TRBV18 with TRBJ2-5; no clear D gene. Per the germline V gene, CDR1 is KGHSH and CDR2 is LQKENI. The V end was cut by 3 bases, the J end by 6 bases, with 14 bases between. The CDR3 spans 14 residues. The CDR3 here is CASSPGPHWQTQYF. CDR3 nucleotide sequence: TGTGCCAGCTCACCTGGGCCCCATTGGCAGACCCAGTACTTC.

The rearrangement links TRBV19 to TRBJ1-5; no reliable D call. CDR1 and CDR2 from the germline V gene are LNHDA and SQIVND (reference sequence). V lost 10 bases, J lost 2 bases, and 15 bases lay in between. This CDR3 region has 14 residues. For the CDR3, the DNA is TGTGCCACCTCCCAGTGGGGTGGCAATCAGCCCCAGCATTTT. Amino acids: CATSQWGGNQPQHF.

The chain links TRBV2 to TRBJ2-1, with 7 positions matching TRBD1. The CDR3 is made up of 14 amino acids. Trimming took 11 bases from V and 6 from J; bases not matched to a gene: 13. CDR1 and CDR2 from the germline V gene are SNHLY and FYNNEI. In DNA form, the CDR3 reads TGTGCCTCTCTCCGGGACAGTAAACCCAATGAGCAGTTCTTC. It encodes CASLRDSKPNEQFF.

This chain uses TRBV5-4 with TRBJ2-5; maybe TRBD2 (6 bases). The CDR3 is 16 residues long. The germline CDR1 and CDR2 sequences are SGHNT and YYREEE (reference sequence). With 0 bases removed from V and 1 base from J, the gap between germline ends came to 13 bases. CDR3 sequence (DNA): TGTGCCAGCAGCTTGGCACAGCGGGCCTCCCAAGAGACCCAGTACTTC. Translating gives CASSLAQRASQETQYF.

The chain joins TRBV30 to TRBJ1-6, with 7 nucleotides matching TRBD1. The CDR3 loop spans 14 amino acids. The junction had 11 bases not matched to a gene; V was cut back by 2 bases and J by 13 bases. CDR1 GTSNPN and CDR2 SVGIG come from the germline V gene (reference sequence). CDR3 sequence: CAWSSGDSTSPLHF. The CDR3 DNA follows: TGTGCCTGGAGTTCCGGGGACAGCACATCGCCCCTCCACTTT.

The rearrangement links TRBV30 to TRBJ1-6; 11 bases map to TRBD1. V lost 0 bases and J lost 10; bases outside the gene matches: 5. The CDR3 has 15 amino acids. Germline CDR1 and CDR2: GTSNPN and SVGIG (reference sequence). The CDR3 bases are TGTGCCTGGAGTGTCGGACAGGGGGCAAGATCACCCCTCCACTTT. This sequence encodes CAWSVGQGARSPLHF.

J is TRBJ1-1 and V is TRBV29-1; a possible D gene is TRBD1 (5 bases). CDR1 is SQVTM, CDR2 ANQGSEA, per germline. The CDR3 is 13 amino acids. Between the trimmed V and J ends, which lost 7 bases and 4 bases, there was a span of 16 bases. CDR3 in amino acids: CSGSWGDGTEAFF. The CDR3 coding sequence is TGCAGCGGGTCGTGGGGGGACGGCACTGAAGCTTTCTTT.

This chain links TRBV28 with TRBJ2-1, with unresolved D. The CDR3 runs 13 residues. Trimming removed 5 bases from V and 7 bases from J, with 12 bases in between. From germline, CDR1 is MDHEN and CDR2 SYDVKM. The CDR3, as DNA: TGTGCCAGCAGTACCGCCGGTCCTAATGAGCAGTTCTTC. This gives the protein CASSTAGPNEQFF.

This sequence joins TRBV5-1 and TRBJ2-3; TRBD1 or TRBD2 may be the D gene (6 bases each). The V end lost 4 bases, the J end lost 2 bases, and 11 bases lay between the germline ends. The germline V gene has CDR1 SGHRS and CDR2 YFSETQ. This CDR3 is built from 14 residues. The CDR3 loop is CASSPEGVTDTQYF. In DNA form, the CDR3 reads TGCGCCAGCAGCCCGGAGGGGGTCACAGATACGCAGTATTTT.

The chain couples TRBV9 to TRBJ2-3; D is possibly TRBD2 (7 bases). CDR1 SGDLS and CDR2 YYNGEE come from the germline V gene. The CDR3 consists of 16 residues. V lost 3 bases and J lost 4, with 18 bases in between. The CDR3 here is CASSADGGAGADTQYF. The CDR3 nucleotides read TGTGCCAGCAGCGCGGATGGGGGGGCTGGGGCAGATACGCAGTATTTT.

The CDR3 sequence: CASSDLLGQETQYF. CDR3 in DNA: TGTGCCAGCAGCGACTTGTTGGGCCAAGAGACCCAGTACTTC. The chain is built from TRBV7-2 and TRBJ2-5; D is ambiguous. Germline V CDR1 and CDR2: SGHTA, FQGNSA. Deletions cut 5 bases from V and 1 base from J, with 11 bases between. The CDR3 sequence is 14 residues long.

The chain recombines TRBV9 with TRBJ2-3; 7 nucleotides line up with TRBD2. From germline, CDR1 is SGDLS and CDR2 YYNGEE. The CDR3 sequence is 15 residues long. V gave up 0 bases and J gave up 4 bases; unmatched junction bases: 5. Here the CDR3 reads CASSVAGAGADTQYF. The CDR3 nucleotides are TGTGCCAGCAGCGTAGCTGGTGCGGGGGCAGATACGCAGTATTTT.

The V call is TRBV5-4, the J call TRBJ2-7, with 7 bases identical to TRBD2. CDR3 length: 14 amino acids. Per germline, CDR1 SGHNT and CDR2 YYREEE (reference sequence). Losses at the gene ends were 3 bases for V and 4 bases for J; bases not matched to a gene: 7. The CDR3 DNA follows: TGTGCCAGCAGCTCCGCTGGGCGGGAGTACGAGCAGTACTTC. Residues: CASSSAGREYEQYF.

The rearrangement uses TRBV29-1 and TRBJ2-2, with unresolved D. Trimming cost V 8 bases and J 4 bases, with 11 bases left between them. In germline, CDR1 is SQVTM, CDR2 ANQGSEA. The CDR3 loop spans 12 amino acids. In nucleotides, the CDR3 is TGCAGCACATCCCGATCCACCGGGGAGCTGTTTTTT. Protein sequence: CSTSRSTGELFF.

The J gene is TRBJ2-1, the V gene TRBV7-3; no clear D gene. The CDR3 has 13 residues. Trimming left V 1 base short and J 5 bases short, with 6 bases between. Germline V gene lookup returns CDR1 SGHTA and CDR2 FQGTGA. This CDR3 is CASSLMRHNEQFF. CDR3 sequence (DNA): TGTGCCAGCAGCTTAATGCGGCACAATGAGCAGTTCTTC.

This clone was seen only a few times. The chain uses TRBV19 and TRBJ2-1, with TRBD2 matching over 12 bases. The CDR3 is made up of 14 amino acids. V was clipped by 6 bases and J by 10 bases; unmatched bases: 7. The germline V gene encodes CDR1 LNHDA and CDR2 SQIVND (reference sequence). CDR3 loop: CASSRLAGEWEQFF. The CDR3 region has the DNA TGTGCCAGTAGCCGACTAGCGGGAGAATGGGAGCAGTTCTTC. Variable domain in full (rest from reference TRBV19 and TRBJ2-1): DGGITQSPKYLFRKEGQNVTLSCEQNLNHDAMYWYRQDPGQGLRLIYYSQIVNDFQKGDIAEGYSVSREKKESFPLTVTSAQKNPTAFYLCASSRLAGEWEQFFGPGTRLTVL.

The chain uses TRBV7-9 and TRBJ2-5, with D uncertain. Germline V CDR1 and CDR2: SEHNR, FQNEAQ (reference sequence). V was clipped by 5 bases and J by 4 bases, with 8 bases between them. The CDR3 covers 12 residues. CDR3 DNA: TGTGCCAGCAGCCTTAAGGGAGAGACCCAGTACTTC. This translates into CASSLKGETQYF.

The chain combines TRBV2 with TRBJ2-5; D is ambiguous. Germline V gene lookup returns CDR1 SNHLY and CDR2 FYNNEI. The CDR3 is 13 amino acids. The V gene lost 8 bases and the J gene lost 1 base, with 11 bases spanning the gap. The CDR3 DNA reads TGTGCCAGCTCCCCCCCTTCCCAAGAGACCCAGTACTTC. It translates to CASSPPSQETQYF.

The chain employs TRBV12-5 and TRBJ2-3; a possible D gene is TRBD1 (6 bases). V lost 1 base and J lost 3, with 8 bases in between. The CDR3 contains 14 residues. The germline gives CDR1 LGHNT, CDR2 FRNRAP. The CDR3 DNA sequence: TGTGCTAGTGGTTTGGGGACAGATACAGATACGCAGTATTTT. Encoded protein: CASGLGTDTDTQYF.

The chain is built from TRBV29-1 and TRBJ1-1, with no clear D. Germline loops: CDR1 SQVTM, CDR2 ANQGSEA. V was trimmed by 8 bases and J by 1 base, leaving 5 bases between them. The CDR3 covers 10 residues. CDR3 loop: CSIKNTEAFF. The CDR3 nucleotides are TGCAGCATTAAGAACACTGAAGCTTTCTTT.

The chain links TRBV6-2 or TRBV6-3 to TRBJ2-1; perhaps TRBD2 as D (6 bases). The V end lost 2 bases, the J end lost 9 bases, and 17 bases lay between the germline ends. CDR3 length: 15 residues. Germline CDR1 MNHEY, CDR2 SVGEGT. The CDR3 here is CASSYVTGSGGEQFF. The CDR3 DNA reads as TGTGCCAGCAGTTACGTTACTGGTTCCGGGGGTGAGCAGTTCTTC.

The CDR3 is CASSYAGDRNEQFF. The CDR3 bases are TGTGCCAGCAGTTATGCGGGAGACCGCAATGAGCAGTTCTTC. The chain couples TRBV6-2 or TRBV6-3 to TRBJ2-1, with TRBD2 identical over 7 bases. Germline-derived CDR1 and CDR2 are MNHEY and SVGEGT. The CDR3 has 14 residues. V shed 3 bases and J 6 bases; nucleotides not matched to a gene: 5.

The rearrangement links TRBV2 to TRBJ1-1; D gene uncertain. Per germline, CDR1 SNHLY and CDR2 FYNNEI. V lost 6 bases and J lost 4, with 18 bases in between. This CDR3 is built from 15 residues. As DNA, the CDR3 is TGTGCCAGCAGCCACAGAACCAAGGAGGGCACTGAAGCTTTCTTT. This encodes CASSHRTKEGTEAFF.

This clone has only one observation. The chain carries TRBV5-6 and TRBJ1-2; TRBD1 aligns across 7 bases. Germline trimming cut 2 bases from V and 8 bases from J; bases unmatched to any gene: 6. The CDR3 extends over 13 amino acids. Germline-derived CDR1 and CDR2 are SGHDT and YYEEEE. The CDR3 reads CASSLEQGKGYTF. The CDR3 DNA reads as TGTGCCAGCAGCTTAGAACAGGGGAAGGGCTACACCTTC.

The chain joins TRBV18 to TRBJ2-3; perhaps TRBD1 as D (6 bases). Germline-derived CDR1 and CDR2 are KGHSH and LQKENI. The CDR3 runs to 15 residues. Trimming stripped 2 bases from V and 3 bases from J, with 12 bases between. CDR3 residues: CASSPTGTGTDTQYF. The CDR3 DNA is TGTGCCAGCTCACCAACCGGAACAGGGACAGATACGCAGTATTTT.

The CDR3 region is CASSQGQTYNEQFF. CDR3 in DNA: TGTGCCAGCAGCCAAGGACAGACCTACAATGAGCAGTTCTTC. The chain uses TRBV3-1 (or the pseudogene TRBV3-2) and TRBJ2-1; TRBD1 might be the D (5 bases). This CDR3 comprises 14 residues. Germline assignment: CDR1 LGHDT and CDR2 YNNKEL (reference sequence). V lost 1 base to trimming and J lost 2 bases, with 6 bases between them.

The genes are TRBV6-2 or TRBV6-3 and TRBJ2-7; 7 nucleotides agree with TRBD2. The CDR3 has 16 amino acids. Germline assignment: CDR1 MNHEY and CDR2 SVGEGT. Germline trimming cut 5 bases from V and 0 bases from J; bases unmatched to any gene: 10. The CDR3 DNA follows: TGTGCCAGCAGTACCTCGACTAGCCTCAGCTCCTACGAGCAGTACTTC. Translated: CASSTSTSLSSYEQYF.

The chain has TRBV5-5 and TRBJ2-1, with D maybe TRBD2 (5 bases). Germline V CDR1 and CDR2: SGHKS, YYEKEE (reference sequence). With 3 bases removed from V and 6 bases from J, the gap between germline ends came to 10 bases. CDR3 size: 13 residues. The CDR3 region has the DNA TGTGCCAGCAGCTCTGGCGGGCGCAATGAGCAGTTCTTC. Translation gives CASSSGGRNEQFF.

DNA for the CDR3: TGTGCCAGCACCTCCTCGGCGGGAAGCACAGATACGCAGTATTTT. Its translation is CASTSSAGSTDTQYF. V usage is TRBV6-5 and J usage is TRBJ2-3; D might be TRBD2 (6 bases). V was cut by 7 bases and J by 0 bases, with 14 bases left in between. Germline V gene lookup returns CDR1 MNHEY and CDR2 SVGAGI. This CDR3 is 15 amino acids long.